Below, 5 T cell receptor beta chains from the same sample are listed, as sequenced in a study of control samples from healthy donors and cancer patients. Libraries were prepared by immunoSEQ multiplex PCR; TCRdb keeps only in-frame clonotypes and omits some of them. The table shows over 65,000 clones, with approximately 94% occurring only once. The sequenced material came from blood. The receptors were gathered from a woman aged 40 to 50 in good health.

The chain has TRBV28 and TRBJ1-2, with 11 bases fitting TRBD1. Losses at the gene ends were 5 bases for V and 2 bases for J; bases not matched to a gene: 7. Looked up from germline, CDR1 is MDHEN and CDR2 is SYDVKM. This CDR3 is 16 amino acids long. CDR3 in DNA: TGTGCCAGCAGTACACCGGGACAGGGGGGAAACTATGGCTACACCTTC. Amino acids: CASSTPGQGGNYGYTF.

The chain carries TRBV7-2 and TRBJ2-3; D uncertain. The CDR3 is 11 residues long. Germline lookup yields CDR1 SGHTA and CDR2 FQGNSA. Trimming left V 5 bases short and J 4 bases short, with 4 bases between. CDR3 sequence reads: CASSISDTQYF. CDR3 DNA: TGTGCCAGCAGCATCTCAGATACGCAGTATTTT.

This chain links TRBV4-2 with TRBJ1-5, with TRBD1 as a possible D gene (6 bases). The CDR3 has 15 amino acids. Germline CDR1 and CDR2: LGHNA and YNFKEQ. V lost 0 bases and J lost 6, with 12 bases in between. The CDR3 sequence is CASSQDIGGAQPQHF. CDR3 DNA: TGTGCCAGCAGCCAAGATATCGGGGGCGCTCAGCCCCAGCATTTT.

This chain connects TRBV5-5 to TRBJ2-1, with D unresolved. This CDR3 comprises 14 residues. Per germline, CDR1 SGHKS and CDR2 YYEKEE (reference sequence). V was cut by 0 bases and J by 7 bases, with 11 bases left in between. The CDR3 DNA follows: TGTGCCAGCAGCTTGGCCCGGCAGGTGAATGAGCAGTTCTTC. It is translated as CASSLARQVNEQFF.

CDR3 nucleotides: TGTGCCTGGAGTGGACCTCTAGAACAGTATTTT. Its translation is CAWSGPLEQYF. V and J are TRBV30 and TRBJ2-3; no clear D gene. CDR1 and CDR2 (germline): GTSNPN, SVGIG (reference sequence). The V end was cut by 1 base, the J end by 12 bases, with 11 bases between. The CDR3 is 11 amino acids.